This T cell receptor (beta chain) stems from a study of blood T cell repertoires in COVID-19 (dated by TCRdb to about 2020). Turning to the overall study: Collaborator samples came from the United States, Italy and Spain and covered acute and convalescent phases of COVID-19. The samples were drawn from the first 160 participants of the ongoing ImmuneRACE study and from 950 to 1,500 subjects provided by 6 global collaborators. The material from the prospective study consisted of cDNA or gDNA derived from T cells, B-cell-depleted T cells, or PBMCs. Where HLA class I and class II types were available, the types were taken from metadata supplied by the sample provider, not from assay-based typing. The sample metadata nearly always contained a de-identified subject ID, COVID-19 status, age in years and sex. A freely available public database, intended as a resource for researchers studying the immune response to SARS-CoV-2, is where the repertoires were released. Subjects who had been exposed to COVID-19, were actively infected with it, or had recovered from it provided the deeply sampled blood TCRbeta repertoires that made up the dataset.

The V end gives up 2 bases and the J end 6 bases, leaving 4 bases in the junction not matched to a gene. Reading from cysteine to phenylalanine, the CDR3 counts 15 amino acids. The kept DNA is CDR3 alone, 45 bases in frame from the first base. For CDR1 and CDR2, the germline V gene (reference sequence) lists MNHEY and SMNVEV. About this clone itself: Its cognate antigen has yet to be identified. The record has no base qualities; no much larger clone is one base away.

Results the study describes overall, beyond this receptor: The quantity of clinical and demographic metadata differed by source and by participant and was supplied without curation.

TCRbeta CDR3 regions were amplified from genomic DNA using the immunoSEQ Assay, a bias-controlled multiplex PCR. In the original analysis: The number of nucleated cells in each sample was estimated from the amplification of reference gene primers within the assay. Sequence reads were collapsed and filtered to measure the absolute abundance of every unique TCRbeta CDR3 rearrangement. For each sample, productive Simpson clonality was calculated as the square root of Simpson's diversity index over productive rearrangements. This is the immuneACCESS table as TCRdb keeps it, with only in-frame sequences that have V and J called. A part of the clones is gone; compared with another copy, unresolved V genes explain less than half, and the rest is unexplained. D and trimming come from the DNA, and the V and J calls and clone size come from that table. Counted in this sample were approximately 140,000 clones; around 90% of them appeared once. The biggest ten clones account for approximately 4.1% of the sample.

Whole blood was collected in K2EDTA tubes by collaborating institutions according to the institutions' own protocols. For TCRbeta analysis, collaborator samples were shipped as frozen whole blood, as isolated PBMCs, or as DNA extracted from either sample type. This TCR was recovered from a woman in her fifties or sixties with active or convalescent COVID-19. Material: peripheral blood. Recombination joined TRBV27 with TRBJ1-6; the central 7 bases match TRBD1. In nucleotide form, the sequence is TGTGCCAGCAGTTTAGGGGGACAGATTAATTCACCCCTCCACTTT. It encodes CASSLGGQINSPLHF.